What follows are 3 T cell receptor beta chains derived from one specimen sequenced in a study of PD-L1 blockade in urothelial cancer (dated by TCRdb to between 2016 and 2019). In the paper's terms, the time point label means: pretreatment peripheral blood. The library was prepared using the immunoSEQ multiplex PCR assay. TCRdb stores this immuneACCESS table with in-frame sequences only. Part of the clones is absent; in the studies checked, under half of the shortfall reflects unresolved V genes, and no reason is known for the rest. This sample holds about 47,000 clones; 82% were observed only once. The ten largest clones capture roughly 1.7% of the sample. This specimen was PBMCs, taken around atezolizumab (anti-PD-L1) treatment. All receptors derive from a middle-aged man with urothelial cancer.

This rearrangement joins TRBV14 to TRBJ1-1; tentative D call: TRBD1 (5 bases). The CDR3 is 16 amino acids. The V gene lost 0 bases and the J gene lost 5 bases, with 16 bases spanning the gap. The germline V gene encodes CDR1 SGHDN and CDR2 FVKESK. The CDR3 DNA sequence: TGTGCCAGCAGCCAAGATTGGTGGGGCGGTTCTACTGAAGCTTTCTTT. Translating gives CASSQDWWGGSTEAFF.

The CDR3 here is CASSLQGADGYTF. The CDR3 DNA follows: TGTGCCAGCTCACTCCAGGGGGCGGATGGCTACACCTTC. The chain employs TRBV18 and TRBJ1-2; 8 positions agree with TRBD1. In germline, CDR1 is KGHSH, CDR2 LQKENI. Trimming removed 4 bases from V and 6 bases from J; junction bases left unmatched: 4. This CDR3 is 13 amino acids long.

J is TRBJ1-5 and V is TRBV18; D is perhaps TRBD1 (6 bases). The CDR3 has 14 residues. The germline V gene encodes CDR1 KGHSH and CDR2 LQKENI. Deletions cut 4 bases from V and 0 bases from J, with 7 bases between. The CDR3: CASSRTDSNQPQHF. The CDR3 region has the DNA TGTGCCAGCTCACGGACAGATAGCAATCAGCCCCAGCATTTT.